The T cell receptor (beta chain) under discussion was sequenced for a study of vaccination and CD4 T cells after COVID-19. Sequence data for DNA of cultured CD4+ T cells were generated by the Oncomine TCR Beta short-read assay. Each CDR3 protein is one row after TCRdb ran MiXCR on the PCR reads. The table records 15,000 or so distinct CDR3 sequences, 35% to 50% of them present only once. Stated treatment: roughly 10-day PBMC culture with coronavirus spike peptide pools or control peptides (ViraFEST assay). This clonotype was seen once. Its target is not known. Sequenced sample: CD4+ T cells from blood, cultured in vitro. The clonotype comes from a human donor who had recovered from COVID-19.

CDR3 amino acids: CASSQVTGYQETQYF. Here the CDR3 DNA reads TGCGCCAGCAGCCAAGTAACAGGGTACCAAGAGACCCAGTACTTC. The V gene is TRBV4-1, the J gene TRBJ2-5; TRBD1 is a possible D gene (6 bases). The CDR3 runs 15 residues. Deletions cut 1 base from V and 0 bases from J, with 9 bases between. Germline CDR1 and CDR2: MGHRA and YSYEKL.